Many counts were recorded for the clone carrying this TCR beta chain. Its target is not known. This CDR3 is 13 amino acids long. Germline CDR1 reads SGHDT; CDR2 reads YYEEEE. Trimming cost V 4 bases and J 0 bases, with 7 bases left between them. The sample comes from a study of molecular identifiers for immune sequencing clone quantification. Study at large: Four portions were sequenced after RNA from about 20,000 or 100,000 naive CD8 cells was split five ways in replicates. Study-wide results and limits: Clones above 20 RNA copies contained over 99% of effector molecules and under 1% of naive molecules.

MiXCR, applied by TCRdb to the PCR reads, yields one record per CDR3 protein. The repertoire includes more than 550,000 distinct CDR3 sequences, around 25% of them detected once, and 0.6% to 0.9% sits in the top ten. The sequence derives from a human donor in good health. Some libraries in this study had Jurkat cell RNA spiked in. The gene calls are TRBV5-6 and TRBJ2-5; D not resolved. Sequencing was performed on naive CD8+ T cells from blood, with Jurkat cell RNA spiked in. Subset reported: FACS-sorted CD8+CD4-CCR7+CD45RA+ naive T cells. CDR3 bases: TGTGCCAGCAGCCGACGGAACCAAGAGACCCAGTACTTC. Amino acid sequence: CASSRRNQETQYF.